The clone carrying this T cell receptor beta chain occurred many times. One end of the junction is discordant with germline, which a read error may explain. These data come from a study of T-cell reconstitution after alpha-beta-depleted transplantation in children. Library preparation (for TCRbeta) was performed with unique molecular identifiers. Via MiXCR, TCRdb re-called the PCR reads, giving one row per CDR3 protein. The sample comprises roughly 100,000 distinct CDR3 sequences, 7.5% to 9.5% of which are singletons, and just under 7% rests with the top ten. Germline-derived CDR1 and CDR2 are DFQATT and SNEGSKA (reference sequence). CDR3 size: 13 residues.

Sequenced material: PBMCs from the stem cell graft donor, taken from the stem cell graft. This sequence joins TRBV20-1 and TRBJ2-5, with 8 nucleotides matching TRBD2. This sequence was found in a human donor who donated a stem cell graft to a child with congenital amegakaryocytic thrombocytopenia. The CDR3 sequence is CSARAGAWETQYF. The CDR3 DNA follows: TGCAGTGCCAGAGCGGGAGCGTGGGAGACCCAGTACTTC.